The rows below give T cell receptor beta chains drawn from one sample of a study of cytomegalovirus exposure and HLA in healthy donors. The method was immunoSEQ multiplex PCR; TCRdb's version includes in-frame clones alone and lacks a portion of them. The sample records about 150,000 clones, around 74% being singletons. The sequenced material came from PBMCs. The receptors derive from a man younger than 35 in good health and CMV-seropositive. Both conserved end residues are part of each CDR3. The D gene is left open where the match is weak. Clone sizes are given selectively: once, few, many, or a class where the clone is expanded.

>TRBD1|.|TRBV9|TRBJ2-3
TGTGCCAGCAGCGTAGAGCAGGGGGCCGATACGCAGTATTTT
CASSVEQGADTQYF
>.|medium-sized|TRBV7-8|TRBJ1-3
TGTGCCAGCAGCTTAGTAGGAAACACCATATATTTT
CASSLVGNTIYF
>.|.|TRBV5-1|TRBJ1-1
TGCGCCAGCAGCTTGGCCCGGGGTCGGGCGGAAGCTTTCTTT
CASSLARGRAEAFF
>.|.|TRBV30|TRBJ2-1
TGTGCCTGGCGGCGGAGTTCCTACAATGAGCAGTTCTTC
CAWRRSSYNEQFF
>.|.|TRBV5-4|TRBJ2-1
TGTGCCAGCAGTTTTCTTGGCCTTACGAACGAAAATGAGCAGTTCTTC
CASSFLGLTNENEQFF
>TRBD1|few|TRBV6-5|TRBJ2-1
TGTGCCAGCAGTTACGGGACAGGGAGCTATGAGCAGTTCTTC
CASSYGTGSYEQFF
>.|.|TRBV29-1|TRBJ1-2
TGCAGCGCCTCGACGGGACTTGAGAGAGGGGGCTACACCTTC
CSASTGLERGGYTF
>TRBD1|.|TRBV10-3|TRBJ2-7
TGTGCCATACAGAACCGAGCAGGGACAGGGAGCCACGAGCAGTACTTC
CAIQNRAGTGSHEQYF
>.|.|TRBV7-2|TRBJ1-3
TGTGCCAGCAGCTATGCACAGGGTCCGTCCTCTGGAAACACCATATATTTT
CASSYAQGPSSGNTIYF
>TRBD1|few|TRBV6-1|TRBJ1-2
TGTGCCAGCAGTCGCCATCAGGGGGTGGGTGGCTACACCTTC
CASSRHQGVGGYTF
>.|few|TRBV7-6|TRBJ1-1
TGTGCCAGCAGAACAGGGACAACGGGGACTGAAGCTTTCTTT
CASRTGTTGTEAFF
>.|.|TRBV4-3|TRBJ1-2
TGCGCCAGCAGCCGGGACCGGGACAATTGGAGCTATGGCTACACCTTC
CASSRDRDNWSYGYTF
>TRBD1|.|TRBV6-1|TRBJ1-1
TGTGCCAGCAGTGAAGTTCCCCCAGGGGGAGGCACTGAAGCTTTCTTT
CASSEVPPGGGTEAFF
>.|.|TRBV7-2|TRBJ1-5
TGTGCCAGCAGCCTCGGAGTCAATCAGCCCCAGCATTTT
CASSLGVNQPQHF
>.|.|TRBV28|TRBJ2-2
TGTGCCAGCAGTTTAGCGAGCACCGGGGAGCTGTTTTTT
CASSLASTGELFF
>TRBD2|.|TRBV25-1|TRBJ2-2
TGTGCCAGCAGCCGCGGGGGGCAAGGCGGGGAGCTGTTTTTT
CASSRGGQGGELFF
>.|once|TRBV5-4|TRBJ1-2
TGTGCCAGCAGCTTGGACAGGCCCTATGGCTACACCTTC
CASSLDRPYGYTF
>.|.|TRBV27|TRBJ1-1
TGTGCCAGCAGTCCGACAGGTTTTCCTATGAACACTGAAGCTTTCTTT
CASSPTGFPMNTEAFF
>TRBD1|.|TRBV18|TRBJ1-5
TGTGCCAGCTCACCGAGACAGGGCCTCTATCAGCCCCAGCATTTT
CASSPRQGLYQPQHF
>TRBD1|once|TRBV10-3|TRBJ1-5
TGTGCCATCAGGGACAGGGGTCGCAATCAGCCCCAGCATTTT
CAIRDRGRNQPQHF
>.|few|TRBV6-5|TRBJ2-5
TGTGCCAGCAGCTCGGGTCGCGGAGAGACCCAGTACTTC
CASSSGRGETQYF
>TRBD1|few|TRBV7-8|TRBJ1-5
TGTGCCAGCAGCCCTATAGACAGGGTTCGTCGGCCCCAGCATTTT
CASSPIDRVRRPQHF